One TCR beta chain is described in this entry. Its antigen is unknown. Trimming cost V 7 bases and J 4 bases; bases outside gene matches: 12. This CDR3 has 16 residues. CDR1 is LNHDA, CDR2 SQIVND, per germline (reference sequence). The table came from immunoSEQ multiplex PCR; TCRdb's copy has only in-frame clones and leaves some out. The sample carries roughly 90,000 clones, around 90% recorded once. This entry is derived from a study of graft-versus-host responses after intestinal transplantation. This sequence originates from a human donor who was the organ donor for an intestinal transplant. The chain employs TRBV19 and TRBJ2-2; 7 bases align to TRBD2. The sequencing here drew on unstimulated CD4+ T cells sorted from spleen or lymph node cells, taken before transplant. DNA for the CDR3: TGTGCCAGTATGAGAGGGGCGGGGGTTATCACCGGGGAGCTGTTTTTT. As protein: CASMRGAGVITGELFF. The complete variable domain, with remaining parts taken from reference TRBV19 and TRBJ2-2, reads DGGITQSPKYLFRKEGQNVTLSCEQNLNHDAMYWYRQDPGQGLRLIYYSQIVNDFQKGDIAEGYSVSREKKESFPLTVTSAQKNPTAFYLCASMRGAGVITGELFFGEGSRLTVL.